Below, 21 T cell receptor beta chains from the same sample are listed, as sequenced in a study of radiation and T cells in renal cell carcinoma. Time point noted: blood 2 weeks post-SBRT. Treatment defined: 15 Gy SBRT to primary tumor, nephrectomy 4 weeks later. Clones were read by immunoSEQ multiplex PCR, and TCRdb kept only the in-frame ones, dropping some. The data hold more than 20,000 clones, with about 84% observed a single time. This specimen was blood, taken from a patient whose treatment included radiotherapy and nephrectomy. All receptors derive from a man in his 60s with renal cell carcinoma.

V usage is TRBV14 and J usage is TRBJ2-1; D possibly corresponds to TRBD2 (5 bases). This CDR3 spans 17 amino acids. V was trimmed by 3 bases and J by 0 bases, leaving 15 bases between them. Germline V gene data show CDR1 as SGHDN and CDR2 as FVKESK. CDR3 sequence: CASSQPGWSSSYNEQFF. CDR3 nucleotide sequence: TGTGCCAGCAGCCAGCCGGGATGGTCTAGCTCCTACAATGAGCAGTTCTTC.

CDR3 protein: CASSLRDRGGEQYF. The DNA for the CDR3 is TGTGCCAGCTCACTACGGGACAGGGGAGGCGAGCAGTACTTC. The chain couples TRBV18 to TRBJ2-7, with 10 nucleotides matching TRBD1. Germline V CDR1 and CDR2: KGHSH, LQKENI. This CDR3 has 14 amino acids. V lost 4 bases and J lost 6; bases outside the gene matches: 6.

V is TRBV9 and J is TRBJ1-4, with 8 nucleotides matching TRBD1. J lost 8 bases, V lost 4 bases, and 7 bases had no gene match. CDR3 length: 14 residues. Germline values: CDR1 SGDLS, CDR2 YYNGEE. In DNA, the CDR3 is TGTGCCAGCAGCCTTCAGGGGGCTGAGGAAAAACTGTTTTTT. Protein sequence: CASSLQGAEEKLFF.

In its sample, this clone was seen once. The chain joins TRBV11-2 to TRBJ2-3; D is unresolved. V lost 5 bases, J lost 0 bases, and 3 bases lay in between. This CDR3 spans 12 amino acids. Germline assignment: CDR1 SGHAT and CDR2 FQNNGV. The CDR3 is CASSTSTDTQYF. CDR3 DNA: TGTGCCAGCAGCACTAGCACAGATACGCAGTATTTT.

This chain joins TRBV4-2 and TRBJ2-7, with 8 positions matching TRBD2. Trimming took 2 bases from V and 7 from J; bases not matched to a gene: 16. The CDR3 totals 17 residues. From germline, CDR1 is LGHNA and CDR2 YNFKEQ. The CDR3 reads CASSQFAGGVTVREQYF. The CDR3 coding sequence is TGTGCCAGCAGCCAATTTGCGGGAGGCGTTACGGTGAGGGAGCAGTACTTC.

This clone occurred once. V is TRBV4-3 and J is TRBJ2-7; D may be TRBD2 (5 bases). From germline, CDR1 is LGHNA and CDR2 YSLEER. The CDR3 consists of 13 residues. Trimming removed 4 bases at V and 3 bases at J, with 10 bases between. The CDR3: CASSRDRDYEQYF. The CDR3 DNA is TGCGCCAGCAGCCGAGACCGGGACTACGAGCAGTACTTC.

The chain is built from TRBV7-6 and TRBJ2-3; D call uncertain. The germline V gene has CDR1 SGHVS and CDR2 FNYEAQ. CDR3 length: 13 residues. V lost 2 bases to trimming and J lost 4 bases, with 7 bases between them. CDR3 sequence: CASSLFGADTQYF. The CDR3 DNA sequence: TGTGCCAGCAGCTTATTTGGGGCAGATACGCAGTATTTT. The full variable domain, in which reference TRBV7-6 and TRBJ2-3 provide the parts outside the CDR3, is GAGVSQSPRYKVTKRGQDVALRCDPISGHVSLYWYRQALGQGPEFLTYFNYEAQQDKSGLPNDRFSAERPEGSISTLTIQRTEQRDSAMYRCASSLFGADTQYFGPGTRLTVL.

The chain joins TRBV30 to TRBJ2-2, with 14 positions matching TRBD2. J gave up 7 bases and V 2 bases, and 6 bases lay outside the gene matches. Looked up from germline, CDR1 is GTSNPN and CDR2 is SVGIG (reference sequence). This CDR3 comprises 16 residues. The CDR3 DNA follows: TGTGCCTGGAGTTGGGGACTAGCGGGAGTGGTCGGGGAGCTGTTTTTT. Its protein is CAWSWGLAGVVGELFF.

The gene calls are TRBV6-5 and TRBJ1-5; no reliable D call. Germline V gene sequence: CDR1 MNHEY, CDR2 SVGAGI. CDR3 length: 12 amino acids. V lost 8 bases to trimming and J lost 4 bases, with 9 bases between them. The chain's CDR3 is CASWTGNQPQHF. The CDR3 DNA sequence: TGTGCCAGCTGGACTGGGAATCAGCCCCAGCATTTT.

This chain links TRBV7-9 with TRBJ1-2; D call uncertain. CDR1 and CDR2 from the germline V gene are SEHNR and FQNEAQ (reference sequence). The CDR3 loop spans 13 amino acids. Trimming pared 3 bases from V and 8 bases from J, leaving 13 bases between. The CDR3 here is CASSFGEGEGYTF. As DNA, the CDR3 is TGTGCCAGCAGCTTCGGAGAGGGAGAGGGCTACACCTTC.

The chain employs TRBV25-1 and TRBJ2-7, with 10 bases fitting TRBD1. Losses at the gene ends were 4 bases for V and 1 base for J; bases not matched to a gene: 4. The CDR3 extends over 15 amino acids. The germline V gene has CDR1 MGHDK and CDR2 SYGVNS. Here the CDR3 DNA reads TGTGCCAGCAGTGGGACAGGGGGACTATCCTACGAGCAGTACTTC. It is translated as CASSGTGGLSYEQYF.

The gene calls are TRBV18 and TRBJ1-2; 9 nucleotides align to TRBD1. Germline lookup yields CDR1 KGHSH and CDR2 LQKENI. Losses at the gene ends were 3 bases for V and 6 bases for J; bases not matched to a gene: 8. This CDR3 comprises 15 residues. For the CDR3, the DNA is TGTGCCAGCTCACCTCAAGGGACAGGGCTACATGGCTACACCTTC. It specifies CASSPQGTGLHGYTF. Full variable domain (missing parts from reference TRBV18 and TRBJ1-2): NAGVMQNPRHLVRRRGQEARLRCSPMKGHSHVYWYRQLPEEGLKFMVYLQKENIIDESGMPKERFSAEFPKEGPSILRIQQVVRGDSAAYFCASSPQGTGLHGYTFGSGTRLTVV.

The genes are TRBV9 and TRBJ2-1; 8 bases map to TRBD1. The CDR3 spans 15 residues. From germline, CDR1 is SGDLS and CDR2 YYNGEE. Unmatched junction bases numbered 5, after V lost 4 bases and J lost 2 bases. As DNA, the CDR3 is TGTGCCAGCAGCCCGAGCAGGGGGCCCTACAATGAGCAGTTCTTC. Translation gives CASSPSRGPYNEQFF.

The chain carries TRBV2 and TRBJ2-7; TRBD1 is a possible D gene (5 bases). V was pared by 6 bases and J by 3 bases, with 18 bases between. The germline gives CDR1 SNHLY, CDR2 FYNNEI. This CDR3 comprises 15 residues. The CDR3 DNA reads TGTGCCAGCAGGGAAACAGGTTTTTTCGTCTACGAGCAGTACTTC. Its protein product is CASRETGFFVYEQYF.

This chain links TRBV15 with TRBJ1-3, with D unclear. The CDR3 is 14 residues long. The V end lost 3 bases, the J end lost 2 bases, and 8 bases lay between the germline ends. The germline gives CDR1 LNHNV, CDR2 YYDKDF (reference sequence). Here the CDR3 reads CATSSHTAGNTIYF. CDR3 nucleotides: TGTGCCACCAGCAGTCATACAGCTGGAAACACCATATATTTT.

There are a few counts of this clone. V usage is TRBV20-1 and J usage is TRBJ2-7, with D unresolved. The CDR3 has 11 amino acids. V lost 1 base to trimming and J lost 0 bases, with 1 base between them. Germline V gives CDR1 DFQATT, CDR2 SNEGSKA (reference sequence). The CDR3 DNA is TGCAGTGCTAGAGGCTCCTACGAGCAGTACTTC. Translation gives CSARGSYEQYF.

The V gene is TRBV14, the J gene TRBJ2-1; no definite D call. V gave up 3 bases and J gave up 5 bases, with 8 bases separating them. The CDR3 spans 13 residues. Germline CDR1 is SGHDN and CDR2 is FVKESK. Here the CDR3 reads CASSQSWNNEQFF. CDR3 in DNA: TGTGCCAGCAGCCAGAGCTGGAACAATGAGCAGTTCTTC.

The chain links TRBV2 to TRBJ1-5; 11 nucleotides agree with TRBD1. CDR3 length equals 15 residues. J gave up 9 bases and V 2 bases, and 6 bases lay outside the gene matches. Germline V gene sequence: CDR1 SNHLY, CDR2 FYNNEI. CDR3 sequence: CASSESRTGGRPQHF. As DNA, the CDR3 is TGTGCCAGCAGTGAATCCCGGACAGGGGGCCGGCCCCAGCATTTT.

This chain uses TRBV4-3 with TRBJ1-5, with 9 bases aligning to TRBD1. CDR1 and CDR2 from the germline V gene are LGHNA and YSLEER. The CDR3 consists of 17 residues. Unmatched junction bases numbered 8, after V lost 0 bases and J lost 5 bases. The CDR3 reads CASSQELGQGGYQPQHF. The CDR3 coding sequence is TGCGCCAGCAGCCAAGAGTTGGGACAGGGAGGTTATCAGCCCCAGCATTTT.

V is TRBV2 and J is TRBJ2-4; the D gene is possibly TRBD1 (6 bases). The germline V gene encodes CDR1 SNHLY and CDR2 FYNNEI. The CDR3 is 14 amino acids. Between the trimmed V and J ends, which lost 5 bases and 6 bases, there was a span of 14 bases. The chain's CDR3 is CASSSGTTLNIQYF. The CDR3 bases are TGTGCCAGCAGTTCCGGGACAACCTTAAACATTCAGTACTTC.

This clone was counted a single time. This sequence joins TRBV15 and TRBJ2-2; D not resolved. This CDR3 spans 15 amino acids. CDR1 and CDR2 from the germline V gene are LNHNV and YYDKDF (reference sequence). Trimming removed 0 bases from V and 5 bases from J, with 10 bases in between. CDR3 sequence: CATSRDGPLTGELFF. The CDR3 nucleotides are TGTGCCACCAGCAGAGATGGGCCTCTGACCGGGGAGCTGTTTTTT. Full variable domain (missing parts from reference TRBV15 and TRBJ2-2): DAMVIQNPRYQVTQFGKPVTLSCSQTLNHNVMYWYQQKSSQAPKLLFHYYDKDFNNEADTPDNFQSRRPNTSFCFLDIRSPGLGDTAMYLCATSRDGPLTGELFFGEGSRLTVL.